This TCR beta chain was retrieved from a study of early T cells in non-severe SARS-CoV-2 infection. The germline CDR1 and CDR2 sequences are DFQATT and SNEGSKA (reference sequence). CDR3 length: 16 amino acids. This clonotype has a count of ten or more. A read error may produce the germline difference seen at one junction end. TCRdb used MiXCR to reprocess the 5' RACE reads, holding one entry per CDR3 protein. The repertoire holds roughly 80,000 distinct CDR3 sequences, with more than 12% as singletons. The chain joins TRBV20-1 to TRBJ1-1; weak D call: TRBD1 (5 bases). Sequenced sample: whole blood. This clonotype originated in an adult who was a healthcare worker with PCR-confirmed SARS-CoV-2 infection or an uninfected control (not recorded which). The DNA for the CDR3 is TGCAGTGCTGGAGAGCTAATTACGGGGACGAACACTGAAGCTTTCTTT. Its protein is CSAGELITGTNTEAFF.